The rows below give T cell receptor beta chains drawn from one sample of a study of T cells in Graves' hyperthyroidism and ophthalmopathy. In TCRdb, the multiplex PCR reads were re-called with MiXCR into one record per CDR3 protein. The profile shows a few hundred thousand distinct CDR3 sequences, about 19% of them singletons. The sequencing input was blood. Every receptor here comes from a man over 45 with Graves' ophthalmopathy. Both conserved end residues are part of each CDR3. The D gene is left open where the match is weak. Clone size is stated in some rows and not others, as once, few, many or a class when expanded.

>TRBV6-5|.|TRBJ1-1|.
TGTGCCAGCAGTTACTCGATCGAAAACACTGAAGCTTTCTTT
CASSYSIENTEAFF
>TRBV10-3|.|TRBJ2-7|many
TGTGCCATCAGTGAACAGAGGGGGGTGAACGAGCAGTACTTC
CAISEQRGVNEQYF
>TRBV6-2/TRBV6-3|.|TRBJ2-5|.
TGTGCCAGCCTAGAGTTAGTAGAAGAGACCCAGTACTTC
CASLELVEETQYF
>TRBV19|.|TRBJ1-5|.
TGTGCCAGTAGTGCCTTGGGGATGACACAGCCCCAGCATTTT
CASSALGMTQPQHF
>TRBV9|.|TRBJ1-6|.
TGTGCCAGCAGCCCTCGTGGGGTAGGGGGTTCACCCCTCCACTTT
CASSPRGVGGSPLHF
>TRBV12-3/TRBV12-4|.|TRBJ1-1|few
TGTGCCAGCAGCACTAGGACAGAAGCTTTCTTT
CASSTRTEAFF
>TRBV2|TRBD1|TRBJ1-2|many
TGTGCCAGCAGTCAGGACAGGGCGAGTAACTATGGCTACACCTTC
CASSQDRASNYGYTF
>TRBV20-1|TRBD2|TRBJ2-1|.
TGCAGTGCTACAACGGGGACTAGCCCCTACAATGAGCAGTTCTTC
CSATTGTSPYNEQFF
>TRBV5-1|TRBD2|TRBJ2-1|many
TGCGCCAGCAAGTTCACTAGCGGTCACAATGAGCAGTTCTTC
CASKFTSGHNEQFF
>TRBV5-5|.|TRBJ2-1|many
TGTGCCAGCAGCCGCGCGCCGGGGTCCTCCTACAATGAGCAGTTCTTC
CASSRAPGSSYNEQFF
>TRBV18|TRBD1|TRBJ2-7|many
TGTGCCAGCTCACCTCTCGGACAGGGGGTATACGAGCAGTACTTC
CASSPLGQGVYEQYF
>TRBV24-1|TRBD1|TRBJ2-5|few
TGTGCCACCAGTGCCCTGACAGGGGGCAAGGAGACCCAGTACTTC
CATSALTGGKETQYF
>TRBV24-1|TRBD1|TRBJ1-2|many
TGTGCCACCAGTGAGGGAGCAGGGGGCGCGAACTATGGCTACACCTTC
CATSEGAGGANYGYTF
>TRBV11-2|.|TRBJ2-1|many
TGTGCCAGCAGCTTAGATGTGGCCTCCAATGAGCAGTTCTTC
CASSLDVASNEQFF
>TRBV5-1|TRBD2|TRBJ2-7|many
TGCGCCAGCAGCTTGGCCTTTGGCGGGAGCTCCCACGAGCAGTACTTC
CASSLAFGGSSHEQYF
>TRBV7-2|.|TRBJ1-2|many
TGTGCCAGCAGCTTCAAGGGCAGCAACTATGGCTACACCTTC
CASSFKGSNYGYTF
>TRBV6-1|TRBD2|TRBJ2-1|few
TGTGCCAGCAGTTCTAGCGGGACCGCAATGGAGCAGTTCTTC
CASSSSGTAMEQFF
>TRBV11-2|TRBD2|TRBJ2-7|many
TGTGCCAGCAGCTTTCGAGGGAGGGCCAAAGAGCAGTACTTC
CASSFRGRAKEQYF
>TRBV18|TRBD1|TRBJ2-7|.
TGTGCCAGCTCCTCGGGACAGCTCCTCTACGAGCAGTACTTC
CASSSGQLLYEQYF
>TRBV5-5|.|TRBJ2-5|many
TGTGCCAGCAGCTGGGGGCAGAACCAAGAGACCCAGTACTTC
CASSWGQNQETQYF
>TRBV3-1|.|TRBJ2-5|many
TGTGCCAGCAGCCAAGGGGACCGGAGGGAGACCCAGTACTTC
CASSQGDRRETQYF
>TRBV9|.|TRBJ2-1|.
TGTGCCAGCAGCGTAGGAGAGGGCTCCTACAATGAGCAGTTCTTC
CASSVGEGSYNEQFF
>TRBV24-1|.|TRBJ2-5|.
TGTGCCACCAGTGCTCCGGGTCCTCAAGAGACCCAGTACTTC
CATSAPGPQETQYF
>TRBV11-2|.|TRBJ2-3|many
TGTGCCAGCAGCTTAGTCATGGACTACACAGATACGCAGTATTTT
CASSLVMDYTDTQYF
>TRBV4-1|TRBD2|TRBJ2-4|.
TGCGCCAGCAGCCAAGACGGACTAGCGGGGGACTTAGCCAAAAACATTCAGTACTTC
CASSQDGLAGDLAKNIQYF
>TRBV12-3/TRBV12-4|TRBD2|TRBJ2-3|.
TGTGCCAGCAGTTTAGGTAGGGCGGGAGGGCCATTAGATACGCAGTATTTT
CASSLGRAGGPLDTQYF
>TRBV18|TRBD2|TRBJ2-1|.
TGTGCCAGCTCACCAATGTCGGCTAGCGGGAGGGGTAATGAGCAGTTCTTC
CASSPMSASGRGNEQFF
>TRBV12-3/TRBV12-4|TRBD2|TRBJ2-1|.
TGTGCCAGCAGCCCCTCCGGGAGGGGGGCAAATGAGCAGTTCTTC
CASSPSGRGANEQFF
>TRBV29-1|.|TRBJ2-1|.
TGCCGATCCGACTCCAGCAATGAGCAGTTCTTC
CRSDSSNEQFF
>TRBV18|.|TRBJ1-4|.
TGTGCCAGCTCACCGGATGTATCAACTAATGAAAAACTGTTTTTT
CASSPDVSTNEKLFF
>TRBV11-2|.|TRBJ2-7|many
TGTGCCAGCAGCTTAAACGGGGGCATTTCCTACGAGCAGTACTTC
CASSLNGGISYEQYF
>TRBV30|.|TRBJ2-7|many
TGTGCCTGGGTCAGGGAATACGAGCAGTACTTC
CAWVREYEQYF
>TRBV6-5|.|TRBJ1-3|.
TGTGCCAGCAGTTACTCGATTTATTCCAGCTCTGGAAACACCATATATTTT
CASSYSIYSSSGNTIYF
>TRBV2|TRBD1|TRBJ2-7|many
TGTGCCAGCAGACCGGGACAGGGGATCTACGAGCAGTACTTC
CASRPGQGIYEQYF
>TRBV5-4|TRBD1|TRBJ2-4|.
TGTGCCAGCAGCAGGACCGGGACAGGGAATCTAGCCAAAAACATTCAGTACTTC
CASSRTGTGNLAKNIQYF
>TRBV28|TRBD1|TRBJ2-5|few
TGTGGGAGGGGGCGGGACAGGGGGAGAGAGACCCAGTACTTC
CGRGRDRGRETQYF
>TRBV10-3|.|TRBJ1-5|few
TGTGCCATCAGTGAGGGGCAGCCCTTCCCCCAGCATTTT
CAISEGQPFPQHF
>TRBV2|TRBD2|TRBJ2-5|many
TGTGCCAGCAGTCGCGTGATAGCGGGAGGGCAAGAGACCCAGTACTTC
CASSRVIAGGQETQYF
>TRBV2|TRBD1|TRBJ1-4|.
TGTGCCAGCATGGAACTTGGACAGGGTGGTGAAAAACTGTTTTTT
CASMELGQGGEKLFF
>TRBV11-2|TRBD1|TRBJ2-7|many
TGTGCCAGCAGGACTTCCGGGACAGGGAATGCCTACGAGCAGTACTTC
CASRTSGTGNAYEQYF
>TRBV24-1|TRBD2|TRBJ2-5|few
TGTGCCACCAGTGGCCCAGCGGGAGTAGGGGAGACCCAGTACTTC
CATSGPAGVGETQYF
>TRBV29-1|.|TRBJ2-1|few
TGCAGCCCCCTGGCCTTAAATTACAATGAGCAGTTCTTC
CSPLALNYNEQFF
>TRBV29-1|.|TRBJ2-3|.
TGCAGCCTCCGGGATGCCGGGAGTAGCCAAGATACGCAGTATTTT
CSLRDAGSSQDTQYF
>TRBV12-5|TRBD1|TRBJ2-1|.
TGTGCTAGTGGTTTGGGTGACAGGGGGAATGAGCAGTTCTTC
CASGLGDRGNEQFF
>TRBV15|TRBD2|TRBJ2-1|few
TGTGCCACCAGCAGATTAGCGGGAGGGAATGAGCAGTTCTTC
CATSRLAGGNEQFF
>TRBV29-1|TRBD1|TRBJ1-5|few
TGCAGCGCCCAGGGGGAGCCCGACCGGCCCCAGCATTTT
CSAQGEPDRPQHF
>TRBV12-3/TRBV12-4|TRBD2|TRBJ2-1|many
TGTGCCAGCAGTTTCGCTAGCGGCAATGAGCAGTTCTTC
CASSFASGNEQFF
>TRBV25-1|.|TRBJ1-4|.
TGTGCCAGCAGCGACGTTAGGGGCCTGGGAAATGAAAAACTGTTTTTT
CASSDVRGLGNEKLFF
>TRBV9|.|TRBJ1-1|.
TGTGCCAGCAGCGTAGGTGGACTCATGAACACTGAAGCTTTCTTT
CASSVGGLMNTEAFF
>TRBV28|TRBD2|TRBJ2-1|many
TGTGCCAGCAGTCCCCATGAGGGACTAGCATCGGGCAATGAGCAGTTCTTC
CASSPHEGLASGNEQFF
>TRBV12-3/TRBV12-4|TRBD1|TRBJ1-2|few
TGTGCCAGCAGTTCCTCAACAGGGGCGCTGAGCTATGGCTACACCTTC
CASSSSTGALSYGYTF
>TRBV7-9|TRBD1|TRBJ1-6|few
TGTGCCAGCAGCCCCCAGACAGGGGCCAATTCACCCCTCCACTTT
CASSPQTGANSPLHF
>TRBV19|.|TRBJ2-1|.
TGTGCCAGTAGACCCTGGGGAGACAATGAGCAGTTCTTC
CASRPWGDNEQFF
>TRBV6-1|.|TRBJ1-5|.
TGTGCCAGCAGTAAATCAGGGCTTAGCAATCAGCCCCAACATTTT
CASSKSGLSNQPQHF